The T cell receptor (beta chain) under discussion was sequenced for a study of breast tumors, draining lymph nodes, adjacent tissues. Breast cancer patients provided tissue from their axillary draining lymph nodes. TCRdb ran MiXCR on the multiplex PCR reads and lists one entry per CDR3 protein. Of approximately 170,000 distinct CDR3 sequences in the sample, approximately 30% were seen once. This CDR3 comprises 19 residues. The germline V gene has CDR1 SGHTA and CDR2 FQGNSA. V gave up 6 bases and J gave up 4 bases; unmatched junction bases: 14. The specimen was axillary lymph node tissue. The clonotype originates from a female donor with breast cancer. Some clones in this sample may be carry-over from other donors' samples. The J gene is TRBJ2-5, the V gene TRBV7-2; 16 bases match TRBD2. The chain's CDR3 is CASSQKGLAGGQWLETQYF. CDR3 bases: TGTGCCAGCAGTCAAAAGGGACTAGCGGGGGGGCAGTGGCTAGAGACCCAGTACTTC.